This T cell receptor (beta chain) was recorded in a study of regulatory and conventional T cells in RAG deficiency. This CDR3 comprises 13 residues. Trimming cost V 7 bases and J 11 bases, with 20 bases left between them. Germline V gene data show CDR1 as MNHEY and CDR2 as SVGAGI. The sorted conventional CD4+ T cells were CD25-low and CD127-high, with genomic DNA sequenced. In the case of this clone: Its antigen is as yet unknown.

Whole-study findings and limits: Omenn syndrome and CID/AS patients had around 100-fold fewer unique Treg TCR beta sequences, versus 8 to 10-fold elsewhere. Shannon entropy fell and Simpson indices rose in RAG-deficient patients.

Only in-frame clones appear in the TCRdb table, and some are missing; sequencing was by immunoSEQ multiplex PCR. The sample contains 45,000 or so clones, approximately 90% of which appear only once. The same data also went into a second study, on regulatory T cells. That source notes: The primer mix had 52 TRBV and 13 TRBJ primers. Patient repertoires had restricted TRB V-J pairs and skewed V and J usage, most in Tregs.

This TCR came from a human donor in good health. V gene TRBV6-5 combines with J gene TRBJ1-2; no clear D. Sequenced input: CD4+ effector T cells sorted from blood. The CDR3 loop reads CASISAGLWTYTF. Written as DNA, the CDR3 is TGTGCCAGCATCTCGGCGGGCCTCTGGACGTACACCTTC.